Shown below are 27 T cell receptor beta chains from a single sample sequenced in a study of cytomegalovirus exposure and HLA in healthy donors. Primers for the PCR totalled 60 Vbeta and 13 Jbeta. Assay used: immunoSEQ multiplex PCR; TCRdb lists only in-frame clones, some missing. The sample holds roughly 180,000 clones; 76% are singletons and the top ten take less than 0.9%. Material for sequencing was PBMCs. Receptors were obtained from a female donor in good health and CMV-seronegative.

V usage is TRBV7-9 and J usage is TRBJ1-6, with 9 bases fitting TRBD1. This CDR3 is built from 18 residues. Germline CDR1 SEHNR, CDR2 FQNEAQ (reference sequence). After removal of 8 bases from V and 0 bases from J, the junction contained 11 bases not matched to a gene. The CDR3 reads CASGQGNPVNSYNSPLHF. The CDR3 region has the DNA TGTGCCAGCGGACAGGGGAACCCGGTCAACTCCTATAATTCACCCCTCCACTTT.

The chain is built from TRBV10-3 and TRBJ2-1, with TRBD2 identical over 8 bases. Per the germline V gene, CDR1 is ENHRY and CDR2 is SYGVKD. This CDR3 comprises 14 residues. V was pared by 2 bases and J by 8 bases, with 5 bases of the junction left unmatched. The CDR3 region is CAISERTSNDEQFF. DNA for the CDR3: TGTGCCATCAGTGAGCGGACTAGCAACGATGAGCAGTTCTTC.

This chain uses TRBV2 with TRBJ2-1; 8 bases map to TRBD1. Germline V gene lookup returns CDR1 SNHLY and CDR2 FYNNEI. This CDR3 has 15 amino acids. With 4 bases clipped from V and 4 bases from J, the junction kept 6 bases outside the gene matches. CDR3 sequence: CASSGGRTGYNEQFF. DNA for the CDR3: TGTGCCAGCAGTGGGGGGCGGACAGGGTACAATGAGCAGTTCTTC.

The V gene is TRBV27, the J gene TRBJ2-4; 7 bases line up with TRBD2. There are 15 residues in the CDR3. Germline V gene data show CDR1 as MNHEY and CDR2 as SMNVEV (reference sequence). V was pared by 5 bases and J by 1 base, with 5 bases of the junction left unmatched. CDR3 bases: TGTGCCAGCAGTGGGGCAGCGGGGGCCAAAAACATTCAGTACTTC. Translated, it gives CASSGAAGAKNIQYF.

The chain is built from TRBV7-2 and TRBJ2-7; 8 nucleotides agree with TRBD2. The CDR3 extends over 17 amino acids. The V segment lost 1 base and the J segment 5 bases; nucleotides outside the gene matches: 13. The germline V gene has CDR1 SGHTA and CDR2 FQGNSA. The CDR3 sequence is CASSLVRGGRKSNEQYF. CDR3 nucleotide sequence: TGTGCCAGCAGCTTAGTTCGGGGGGGGCGCAAGTCGAACGAGCAGTACTTC.

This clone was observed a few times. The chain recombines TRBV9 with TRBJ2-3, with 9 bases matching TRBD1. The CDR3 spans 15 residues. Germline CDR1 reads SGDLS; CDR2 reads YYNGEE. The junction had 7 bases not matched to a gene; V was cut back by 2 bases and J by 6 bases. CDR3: CASSVAPGQGDTQYF. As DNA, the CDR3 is TGTGCCAGCAGCGTGGCCCCGGGACAGGGCGATACGCAGTATTTT. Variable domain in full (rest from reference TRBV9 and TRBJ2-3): DSGVTQTPKHLITATGQRVTLRCSPRSGDLSVYWYQQSLDQGLQFLIQYYNGEERAKGNILERFSAQQFPDLHSELNLSSLELGDSALYFCASSVAPGQGDTQYFGPGTRLTVL.

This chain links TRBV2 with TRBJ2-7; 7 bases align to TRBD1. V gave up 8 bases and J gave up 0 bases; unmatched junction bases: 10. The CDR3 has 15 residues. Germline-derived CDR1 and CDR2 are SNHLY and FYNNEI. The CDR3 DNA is TGTGCCAGCCGAAGGACAGGCGGAAGCTCCTACGAGCAGTACTTC. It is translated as CASRRTGGSSYEQYF.

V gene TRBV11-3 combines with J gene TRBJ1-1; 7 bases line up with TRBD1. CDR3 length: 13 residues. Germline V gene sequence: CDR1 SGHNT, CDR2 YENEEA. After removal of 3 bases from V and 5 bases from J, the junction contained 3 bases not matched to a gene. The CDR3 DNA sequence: TGTGCCAGCAGCTTGACAGGGAGGACTGAAGCTTTCTTT. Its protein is CASSLTGRTEAFF.

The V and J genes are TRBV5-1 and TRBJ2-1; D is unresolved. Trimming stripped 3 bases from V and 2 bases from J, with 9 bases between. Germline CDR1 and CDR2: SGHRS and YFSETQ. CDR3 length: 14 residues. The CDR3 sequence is CASSSPSAYNEQFF. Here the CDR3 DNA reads TGCGCCAGCAGCTCTCCTAGTGCCTACAATGAGCAGTTCTTC.

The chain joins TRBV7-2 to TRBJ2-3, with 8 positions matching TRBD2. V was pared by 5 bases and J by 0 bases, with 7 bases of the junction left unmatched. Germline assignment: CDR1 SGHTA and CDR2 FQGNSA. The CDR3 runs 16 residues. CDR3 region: CASSKSGGRSTDTQYF. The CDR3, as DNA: TGTGCCAGCAGCAAAAGCGGGGGCCGGAGCACAGATACGCAGTATTTT.

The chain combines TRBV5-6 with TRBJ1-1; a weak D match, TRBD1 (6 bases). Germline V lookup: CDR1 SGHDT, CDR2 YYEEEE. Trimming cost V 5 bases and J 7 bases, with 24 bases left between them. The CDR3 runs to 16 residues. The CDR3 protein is CASSYAGTRRYFEAFF. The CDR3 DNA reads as TGTGCCAGCAGTTATGCCGGGACACGGCGATATTTTGAAGCTTTCTTT.

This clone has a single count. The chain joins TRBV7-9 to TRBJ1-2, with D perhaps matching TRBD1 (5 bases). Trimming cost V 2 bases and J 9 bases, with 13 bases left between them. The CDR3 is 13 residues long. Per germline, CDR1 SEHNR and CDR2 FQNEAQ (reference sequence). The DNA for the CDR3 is TGTGCCAGCAGCTTACGGGGGACGGACCGCTACACCTTC. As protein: CASSLRGTDRYTF.

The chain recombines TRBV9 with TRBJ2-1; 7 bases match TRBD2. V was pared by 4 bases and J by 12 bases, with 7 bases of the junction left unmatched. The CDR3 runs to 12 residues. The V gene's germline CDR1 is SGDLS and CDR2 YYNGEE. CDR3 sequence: CASSPGTTGQFF. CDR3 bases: TGTGCCAGCAGCCCCGGGACTACGGGGCAGTTCTTC. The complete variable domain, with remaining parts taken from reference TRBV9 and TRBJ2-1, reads DSGVTQTPKHLITATGQRVTLRCSPRSGDLSVYWYQQSLDQGLQFLIQYYNGEERAKGNILERFSAQQFPDLHSELNLSSLELGDSALYFCASSPGTTGQFFGPGTRLTVL.

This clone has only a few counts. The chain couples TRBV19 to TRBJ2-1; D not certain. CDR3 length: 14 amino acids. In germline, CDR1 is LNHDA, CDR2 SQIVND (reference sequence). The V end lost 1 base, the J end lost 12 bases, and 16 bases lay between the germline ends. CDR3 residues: CASSIGVRRMGQFF. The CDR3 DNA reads TGTGCCAGTAGTATAGGGGTGAGGAGAATGGGGCAGTTCTTC. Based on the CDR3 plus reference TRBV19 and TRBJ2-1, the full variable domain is DGGITQSPKYLFRKEGQNVTLSCEQNLNHDAMYWYRQDPGQGLRLIYYSQIVNDFQKGDIAEGYSVSREKKESFPLTVTSAQKNPTAFYLCASSIGVRRMGQFFGPGTRLTVL.

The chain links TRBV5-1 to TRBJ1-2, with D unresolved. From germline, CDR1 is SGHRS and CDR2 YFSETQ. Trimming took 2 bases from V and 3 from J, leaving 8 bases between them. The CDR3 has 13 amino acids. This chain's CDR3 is CASSLNGDYGYTF. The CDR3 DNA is TGCGCCAGCAGCTTAAACGGGGACTATGGCTACACCTTC.

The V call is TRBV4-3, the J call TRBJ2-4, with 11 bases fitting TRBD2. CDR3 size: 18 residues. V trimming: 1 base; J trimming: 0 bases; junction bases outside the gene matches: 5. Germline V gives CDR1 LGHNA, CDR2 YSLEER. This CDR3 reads CASSQGTSGYLAKNIQYF. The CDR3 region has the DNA TGCGCCAGCAGCCAAGGGACTAGCGGGTATCTAGCCAAAAACATTCAGTACTTC.

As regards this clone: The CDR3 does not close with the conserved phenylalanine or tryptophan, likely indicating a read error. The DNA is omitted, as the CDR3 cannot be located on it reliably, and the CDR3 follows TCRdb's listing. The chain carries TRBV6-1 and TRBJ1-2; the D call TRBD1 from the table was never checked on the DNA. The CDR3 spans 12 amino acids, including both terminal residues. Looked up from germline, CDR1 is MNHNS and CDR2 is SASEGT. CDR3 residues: CASSEARWTAGY.

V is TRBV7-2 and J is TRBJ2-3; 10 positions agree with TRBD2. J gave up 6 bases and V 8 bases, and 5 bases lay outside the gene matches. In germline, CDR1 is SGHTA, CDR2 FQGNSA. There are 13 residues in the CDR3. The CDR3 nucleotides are TGTGCCAGCCTAGTACTAGCGGGGGATACGCAGTATTTT. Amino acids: CASLVLAGDTQYF.

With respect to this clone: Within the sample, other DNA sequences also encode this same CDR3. This CDR3 is CASSPNSGLAGGRNEQFF. Here the CDR3 DNA reads TGTGCCAGCAGCCCCAACTCGGGACTAGCGGGGGGGAGAAATGAGCAGTTCTTC. The chain employs TRBV7-3 and TRBJ2-1; TRBD2 agrees at 16 bases. CDR3 size: 18 residues. Germline lookup yields CDR1 SGHTA and CDR2 FQGTGA. The trim removed 5 bases at V and 7 bases at J, leaving 11 bases unmatched. Supplemented by reference TRBV7-3 and TRBJ2-1, the full variable domain reads GAGVSQTPSNKVTEKGKYVELRCDPISGHTALYWYRQSLGQGPEFLIYFQGTGAADDSGLPNDRFFAVRPEGSVSTLKIQRTERGDSAVYLCASSPNSGLAGGRNEQFFGPGTRLTVL.

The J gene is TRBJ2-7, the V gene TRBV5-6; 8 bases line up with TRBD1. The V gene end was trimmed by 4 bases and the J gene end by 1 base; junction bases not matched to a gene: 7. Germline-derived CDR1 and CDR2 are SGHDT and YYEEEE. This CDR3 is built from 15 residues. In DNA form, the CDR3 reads TGTGCCAGCAGCCCAACTGGACAGGGATCCTACGAGCAGTACTTC. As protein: CASSPTGQGSYEQYF.

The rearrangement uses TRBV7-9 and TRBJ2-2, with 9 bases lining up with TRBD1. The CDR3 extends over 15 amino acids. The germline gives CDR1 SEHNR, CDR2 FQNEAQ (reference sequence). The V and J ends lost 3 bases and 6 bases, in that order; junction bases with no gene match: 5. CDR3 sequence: CASSLTGGSPGELFF. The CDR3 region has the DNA TGTGCCAGCAGCTTGACAGGGGGATCTCCCGGGGAGCTGTTTTTT.

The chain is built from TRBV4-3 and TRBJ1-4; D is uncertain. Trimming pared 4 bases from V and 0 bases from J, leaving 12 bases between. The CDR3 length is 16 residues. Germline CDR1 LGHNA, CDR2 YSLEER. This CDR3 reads CASSPSFQATNEKLFF. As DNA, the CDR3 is TGCGCCAGCAGCCCTTCATTCCAGGCAACTAATGAAAAACTGTTTTTT.

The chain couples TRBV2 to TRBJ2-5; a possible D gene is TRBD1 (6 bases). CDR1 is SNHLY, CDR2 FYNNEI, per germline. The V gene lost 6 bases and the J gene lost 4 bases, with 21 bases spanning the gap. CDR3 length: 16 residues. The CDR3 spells CASSETDSLSGETQYF. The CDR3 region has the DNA TGTGCCAGCAGCGAAACGGACAGCCTCAGCGGAGAGACCCAGTACTTC.

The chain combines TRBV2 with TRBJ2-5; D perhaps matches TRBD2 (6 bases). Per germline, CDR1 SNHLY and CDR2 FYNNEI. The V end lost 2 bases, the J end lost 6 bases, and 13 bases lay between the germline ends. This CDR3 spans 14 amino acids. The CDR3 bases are TGTGCCAGCAGTGAACGGGGGAATCGGCAGACCCAGTACTTC. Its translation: CASSERGNRQTQYF.

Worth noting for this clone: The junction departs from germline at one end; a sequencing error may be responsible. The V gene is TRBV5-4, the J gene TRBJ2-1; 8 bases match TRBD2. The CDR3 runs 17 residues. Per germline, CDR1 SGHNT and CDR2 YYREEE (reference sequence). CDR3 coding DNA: TGTGCCAGCAGCCCGGGACTAGGAGGATTGTCCTCCAATGAGCAGTTCTTC. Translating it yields CASSPGLGGLSSNEQFF.

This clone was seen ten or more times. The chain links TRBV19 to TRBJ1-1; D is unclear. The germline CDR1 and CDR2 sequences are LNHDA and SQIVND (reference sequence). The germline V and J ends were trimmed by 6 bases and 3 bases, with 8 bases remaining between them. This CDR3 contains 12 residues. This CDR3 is CASSAVDTEAFF. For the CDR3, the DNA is TGTGCCAGTAGCGCGGTTGACACTGAAGCTTTCTTT.

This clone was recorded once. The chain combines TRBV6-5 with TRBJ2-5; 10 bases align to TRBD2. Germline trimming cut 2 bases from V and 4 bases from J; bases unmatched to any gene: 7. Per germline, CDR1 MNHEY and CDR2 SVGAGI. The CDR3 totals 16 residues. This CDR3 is CASSYGSGRAVETQYF. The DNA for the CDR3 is TGTGCCAGCAGTTACGGGAGCGGGAGGGCCGTAGAGACCCAGTACTTC.